This T cell receptor beta chain is from a study of blood T cell repertoires in COVID-19. Study in general: COVID-19 samples, acute and convalescent, were from the United States, Italy and Spain. T cells, B-cell-depleted T cells, or PBMCs provided the cDNA or gDNA that served as material.

Generated by immunoSEQ multiplex PCR, the TCRdb table keeps only in-frame clones and is missing some. The sample includes some 88,000 clones, 80% to 90% seen only once; the top ten take less than 9%. This clone was seen just once. V shed 5 bases and J 0 bases; nucleotides not matched to a gene: 6. The CDR3 runs to 15 residues. The germline V gene encodes CDR1 MDHEN and CDR2 SYDVKM. This clonotype was obtained from a man between 60 and 75 years old with acute or convalescent COVID-19. The V call is TRBV28, the J call TRBJ2-5; 7 nucleotides line up with TRBD2. Sample: peripheral blood. CDR3 sequence reads: CASSHPGRYQETQYF. Written as DNA, the CDR3 is TGTGCCAGCAGTCATCCCGGGAGGTACCAAGAGACCCAGTACTTC.